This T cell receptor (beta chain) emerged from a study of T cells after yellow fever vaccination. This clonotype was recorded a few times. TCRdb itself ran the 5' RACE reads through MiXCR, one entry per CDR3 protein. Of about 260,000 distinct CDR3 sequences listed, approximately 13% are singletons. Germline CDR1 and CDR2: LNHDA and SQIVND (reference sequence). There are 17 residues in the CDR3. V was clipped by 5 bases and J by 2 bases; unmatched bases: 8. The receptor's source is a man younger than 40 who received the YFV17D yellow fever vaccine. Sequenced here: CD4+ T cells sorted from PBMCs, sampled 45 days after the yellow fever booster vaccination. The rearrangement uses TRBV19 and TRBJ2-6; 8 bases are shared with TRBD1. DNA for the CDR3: TGTGCCAGTAGTTCGACAGGGGTAAGCACTGGGGCCAACGTCCTGACTTTC. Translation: CASSSTGVSTGANVLTF.